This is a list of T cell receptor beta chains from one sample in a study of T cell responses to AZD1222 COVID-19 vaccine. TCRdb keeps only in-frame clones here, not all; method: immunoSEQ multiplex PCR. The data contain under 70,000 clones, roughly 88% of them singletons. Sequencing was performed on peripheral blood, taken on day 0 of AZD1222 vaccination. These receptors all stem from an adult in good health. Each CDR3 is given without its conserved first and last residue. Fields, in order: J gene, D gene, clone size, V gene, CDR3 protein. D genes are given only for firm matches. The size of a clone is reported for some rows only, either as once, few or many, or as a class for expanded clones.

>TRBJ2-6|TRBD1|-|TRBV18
ASSPPGQYSGANVLT
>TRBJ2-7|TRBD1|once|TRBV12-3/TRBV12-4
ASSFATGGEQY
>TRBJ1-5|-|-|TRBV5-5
ASSLGADRHNQPQH
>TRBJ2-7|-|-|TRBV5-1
ASSLGLDWDEQY
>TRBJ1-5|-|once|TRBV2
ASREGGYQPQH
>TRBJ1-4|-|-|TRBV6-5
ASATGRREKLF
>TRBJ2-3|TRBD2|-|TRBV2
ASSGLAGALTDTQY
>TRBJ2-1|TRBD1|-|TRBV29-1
SVGQSSYNEQF
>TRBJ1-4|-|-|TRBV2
ASSTRVPGEKLF
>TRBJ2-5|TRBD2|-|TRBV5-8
ASSLDPPGRSQY
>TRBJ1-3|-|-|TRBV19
ASSVDSSGNTIY
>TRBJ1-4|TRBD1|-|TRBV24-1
ATSDGGTGDEKLF
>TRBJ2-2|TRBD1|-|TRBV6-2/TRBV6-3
ASSYSLQTGADTGELF
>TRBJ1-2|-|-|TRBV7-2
ASSLHRANYGYT
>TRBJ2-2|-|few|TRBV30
AWSGGTVTGELF
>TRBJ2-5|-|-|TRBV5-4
ASSFWAPGETQY
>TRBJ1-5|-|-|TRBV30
AWSSNLTGINQPQH
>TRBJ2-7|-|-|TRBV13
ASSLAGAYEQY
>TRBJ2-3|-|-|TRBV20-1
SASLPSTDTQY
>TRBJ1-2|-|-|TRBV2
ASSPGFNYGYT
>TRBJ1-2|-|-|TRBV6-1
ASSELAGSSYGYT
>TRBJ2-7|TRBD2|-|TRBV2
ASSESVAGGISYEQY
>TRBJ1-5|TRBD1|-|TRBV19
ASSIMDRSNQPQH
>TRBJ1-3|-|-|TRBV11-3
ASSLGPALRNTIY
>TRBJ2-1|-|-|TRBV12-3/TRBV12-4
ASSFEAGGEF
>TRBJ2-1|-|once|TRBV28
ASSLRANEQF
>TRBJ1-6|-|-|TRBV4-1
ASSQLSGPGSPLH
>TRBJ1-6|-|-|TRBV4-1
ASSQDGTRRGSPLH
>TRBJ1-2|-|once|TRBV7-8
ASSLDSTSGANYGYT
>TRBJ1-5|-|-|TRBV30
AWSVTARRRNQPQH
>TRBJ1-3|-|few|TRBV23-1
APWDTRRSGNTIY
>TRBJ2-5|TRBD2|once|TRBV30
AWSGGLAGTQY
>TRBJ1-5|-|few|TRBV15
ATGGSNQPQH
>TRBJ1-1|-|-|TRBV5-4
ASSLHGNTEAF
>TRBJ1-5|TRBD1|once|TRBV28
ASSMRQGNGQPQH
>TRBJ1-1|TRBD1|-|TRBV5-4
ASSPRGQGALGWENTEAF
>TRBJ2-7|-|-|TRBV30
ALQRPFSYEQY
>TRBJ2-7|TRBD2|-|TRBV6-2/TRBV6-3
ASSYSTSGAYEQY
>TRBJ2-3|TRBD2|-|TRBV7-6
ASSLGSGRATDTQY
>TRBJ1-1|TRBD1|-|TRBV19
ASRLGQQNTEAF
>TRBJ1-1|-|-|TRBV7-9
ASSWTAGGTEAF
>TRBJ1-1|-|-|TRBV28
ASGYYEAF
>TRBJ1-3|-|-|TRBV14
ASSQVTSGNTIY
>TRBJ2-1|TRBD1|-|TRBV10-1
ASSGTGRSSYNEQF
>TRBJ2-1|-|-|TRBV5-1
ASSLLERDNEQF
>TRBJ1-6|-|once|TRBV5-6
ASSLMAGSGSPLH
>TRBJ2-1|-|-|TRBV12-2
ASRFRPNEQF
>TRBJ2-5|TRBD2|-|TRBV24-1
ATSDMRLAGDETQY
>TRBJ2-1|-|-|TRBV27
ASSPGGSYNEQF
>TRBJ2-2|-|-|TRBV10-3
AISESFSGNTGELF
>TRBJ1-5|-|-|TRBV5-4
ASSFGGARINQPQH
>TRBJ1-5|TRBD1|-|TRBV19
ASKLQGENQPQH
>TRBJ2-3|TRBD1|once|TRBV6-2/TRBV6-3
ASSAWDRDTDTQY
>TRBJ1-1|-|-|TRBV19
ASLGAGGVTEAF
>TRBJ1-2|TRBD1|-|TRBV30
AWRGDRVYGYT
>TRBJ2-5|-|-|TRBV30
AWRFGGAGFETQY
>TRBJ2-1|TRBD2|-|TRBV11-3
ASSFGRAREQF
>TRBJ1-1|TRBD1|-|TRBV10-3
AIRPDRGGTEAF
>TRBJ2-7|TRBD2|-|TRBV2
ASSTSGRAREGEQY